The rows below give T cell receptor beta chains drawn from one sample of a study of regulatory T cells in long-lasting Graves disease. TCRdb passed the multiplex PCR reads through MiXCR, listing each CDR3 protein once. The sample lists around 240,000 distinct CDR3 sequences; about 17% were seen once. The sample was also reused in another study, on T cells in Graves' hyperthyroidism and ophthalmopathy.

Sequencing was performed on peripheral blood mononuclear cells (PBMCs), taken at new diagnosis, from a patient treated with antithyroid drugs. These receptors were taken from a woman in her twenties or thirties with Graves disease. CDR3s include the opening cysteine and the closing phenylalanine or tryptophan. D genes are given only for firm matches. Expanded clones get a size class; other rows say once, few or many, or leave the size out.

J | D | size | V | DNA | CDR3
TRBJ1-2 | . | many | TRBV29-1 | TGCAGCGTTGAACAGGGTCCCTATGGCTACACCTTC | CSVEQGPYGYTF
TRBJ1-1 | . | many | TRBV6-2/TRBV6-3 | TGTGCCAGCAGTGAGGTCCCGTCTGGTGACGCTTTCTTT | CASSEVPSGDAFF
TRBJ1-5 | . | many | TRBV12-3/TRBV12-4 | TGTGCCAGCAGTTTATTAGGAGGAGATTATAGCAATCAGCCCCAGCATTTT | CASSLLGGDYSNQPQHF
TRBJ2-1 | TRBD2 | few | TRBV9 | TGTGCCAGCAGCACCACGACTAGCGGGGAGGAAAATGAGCAGTTCTTC | CASSTTTSGEENEQFF
TRBJ1-5 | . | . | TRBV19 | TGTGCCAGTAGTATTCTGCAGGGCAATCAGCCCCAGCATTTT | CASSILQGNQPQHF
TRBJ2-1 | . | many | TRBV2 | TGTGCCAGCAGTGAAGGGAATGAGCAGTTCTTC | CASSEGNEQFF
TRBJ2-3 | . | many | TRBV29-1 | TGCAGTTGGGCGGACACGAACACAGATACGCAGTATTTT | CSWADTNTDTQYF
TRBJ2-3 | . | many | TRBV6-1 | TGTGCCAGCATAAAAGGAGGGACAGATACGCAGTATTTT | CASIKGGTDTQYF
TRBJ2-3 | . | many | TRBV20-1 | TGCAGTGCTAGAGACTCTATAGCGGGCACAGATACGCAGTATTTT | CSARDSIAGTDTQYF
TRBJ2-5 | . | . | TRBV9 | TGTGCCAGCAGCGCCACGGGGGGCCTACAAGAGACCCAGTACTTC | CASSATGGLQETQYF
TRBJ1-5 | . | . | TRBV5-6 | TGTGCCAGCAGCTTGCACGAGAGAAACAATCAGCCCCAGCATTTT | CASSLHERNNQPQHF
TRBJ1-3 | . | many | TRBV20-1 | TGCAGTGCTACCCATTCACCCTCTGGAAACACCATATATTTT | CSATHSPSGNTIYF
TRBJ2-4 | . | many | TRBV12-3/TRBV12-4 | TGTGCCAGCAGTTTAAGGGTGAACCAAAACATTCAGTACTTC | CASSLRVNQNIQYF
TRBJ1-1 | . | many | TRBV12-3/TRBV12-4 | TGTGCCAGCAGTTTAGATGCGGTGAACACTGAAGCTTTCTTT | CASSLDAVNTEAFF
TRBJ1-3 | . | many | TRBV13 | TGTGCCAGCAGGACGACTAGCTCTGGAAACACCATATATTTT | CASRTTSSGNTIYF
TRBJ1-1 | . | many | TRBV15 | TGTGCCACCAGCAGAGTGGCGAACACTGAAGCTTTCTTT | CATSRVANTEAFF
TRBJ1-2 | . | few | TRBV7-9 | TGTGCCAGCAGCCAGACGGGCAACACCTACACCTTC | CASSQTGNTYTF
TRBJ1-5 | TRBD1 | . | TRBV19 | TGTGCCAGTAGTATAGAGGGACAGGGCTATCAGCCCCAGCATTTT | CASSIEGQGYQPQHF
TRBJ2-7 | . | . | TRBV6-1 | TGTGCCAGCAGAGGGCTCTCCTACGAGCAGTACTTC | CASRGLSYEQYF
TRBJ2-2 | . | . | TRBV19 | TGTGCCAGCCGGGGAAGGACCTTCACCGGGGAGCTGTTTTTT | CASRGRTFTGELFF
TRBJ1-1 | . | many | TRBV20-1 | TGCAGTGCTGGGGATACGTCGGGCCCTGAAGCTTTCTTT | CSAGDTSGPEAFF
TRBJ2-5 | . | many | TRBV29-1 | TGCAGCGTTGATGGGCAGGGGCAGACCCAGTACTTC | CSVDGQGQTQYF
TRBJ1-1 | . | many | TRBV11-2 | TGTGCCAGCAGCCCAGATACCGGGAACACTGAAGCTTTCTTT | CASSPDTGNTEAFF
TRBJ1-1 | . | many | TRBV20-1 | TGCAGTGCTTACACCCAAGGTGCGTGGAACACTGAAGCTTTCTTT | CSAYTQGAWNTEAFF
TRBJ1-5 | TRBD1 | many | TRBV12-3/TRBV12-4 | TGTGCCAGCAGTTCCGACAGGGCCAATCAGCCCCAGCATTTT | CASSSDRANQPQHF
TRBJ1-1 | TRBD1 | once | TRBV2 | TGTGCCAGCGGACCCGGACAGGGCACTGAAGCTTTCTTT | CASGPGQGTEAFF
TRBJ1-5 | . | many | TRBV19 | TGTGCCAGTAGTATGCGGGGCAGGGGAGGTCAGCCCCAGCATTTT | CASSMRGRGGQPQHF
TRBJ2-6 | TRBD1 | . | TRBV7-3 | TGTGCCAGCAGCCGGGGGACAGGGAGCTCTGGGGCCAACGTCCTGACTTTC | CASSRGTGSSGANVLTF
TRBJ1-3 | . | many | TRBV6-1 | TGTGCCAGCAGTGAAGTCAGAGGGTATTCGTCTGGAAACACCATATATTTT | CASSEVRGYSSGNTIYF
TRBJ2-3 | . | . | TRBV9 | TGTGCCAGCAGCGCACGAACAGGACAATCACCCGCCACAGATACGCAGTATTTT | CASSARTGQSPATDTQYF
TRBJ1-6 | . | many | TRBV6-1 | TGTGCCAGTAATACAGGGTTCAGTTCACCCCTCCACTTT | CASNTGFSSPLHF
TRBJ1-1 | . | . | TRBV12-3/TRBV12-4 | TGTGCCAGCATACCCTTCCCGGGGGACGAGAAGAACACTGAAGCTTTCTTT | CASIPFPGDEKNTEAFF
TRBJ2-5 | TRBD2 | many | TRBV5-4 | TGTGCCAGCAGCCCAAAACTAGCGGGGGGTCAAGAGACCCAGTACTTC | CASSPKLAGGQETQYF
TRBJ1-1 | . | many | TRBV3-1 | TGTGCCAGCAGCCCCGGACAAGTAGCTTTCTTT | CASSPGQVAFF
TRBJ1-6 | . | many | TRBV7-2 | TGTGCCAGCAGCCTCCCCCCAGGGATTGATTCACCCCTCCACTTT | CASSLPPGIDSPLHF
TRBJ2-7 | . | . | TRBV20-1 | TGCAGTGCCGTGACCGGGGGGGACAGCTCCTACGAGCAGTACTTC | CSAVTGGDSSYEQYF
TRBJ2-1 | . | . | TRBV11-2 | TGTGCCAGCAGTTCACGACTAGATCAACGATCCTACAATGAGCAGTTCTTC | CASSSRLDQRSYNEQFF
TRBJ2-5 | TRBD1 | . | TRBV3-1 | TGTGCCAGCAGCCAAGAGGTCAGGGGGCAGGGGACCCAGTACTTC | CASSQEVRGQGTQYF
TRBJ2-2 | TRBD1 | . | TRBV2 | TGTGCCAGCAGTGGTTCCGGGACAGGGTCCGGCGGGGAGCTGTTTTTT | CASSGSGTGSGGELFF
TRBJ2-3 | TRBD1 | . | TRBV25-1 | TGTGCCAGCAGTGAATATGGGACAGGGCTTGAGGATACGCAGTATTTT | CASSEYGTGLEDTQYF
TRBJ1-4 | TRBD1 | many | TRBV6-1 | TGTGCCAGCAGATTCGTTCGGACAGGCAGCGAAAAACTGTTTTTT | CASRFVRTGSEKLFF
TRBJ1-4 | . | many | TRBV28 | TGTGCCACTTTGGGCGTGAATGAAAAACTGTTTTTT | CATLGVNEKLFF